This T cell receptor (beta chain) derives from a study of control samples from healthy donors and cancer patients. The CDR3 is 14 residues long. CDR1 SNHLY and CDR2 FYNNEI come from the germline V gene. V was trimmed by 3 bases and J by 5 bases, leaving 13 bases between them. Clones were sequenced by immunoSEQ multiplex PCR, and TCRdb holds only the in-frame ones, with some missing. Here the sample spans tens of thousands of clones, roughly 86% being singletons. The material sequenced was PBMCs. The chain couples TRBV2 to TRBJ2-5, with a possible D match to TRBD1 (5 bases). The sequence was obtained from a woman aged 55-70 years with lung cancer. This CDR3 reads CASSDLGQGETQYF. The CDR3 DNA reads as TGTGCCAGCAGTGATCTGGGGCAGGGTGAGACCCAGTACTTC.